The clone carrying this T cell receptor (beta chain) was recorded a few times. The antigen is unknown. The data were obtained in a study of beta chain features in type 1 diabetes. Study-wide background: Cell yields, gender and age were comparable in patients and healthy donors. The study's findings and limits: Among type 1 diabetes patients, VDJ junctions had fewer insertions and more deletions. Equally in patients and controls, shorter templates might have been favored by PCR. Researchers reported that naive, central memory and Treg TCRB repertoires appeared more similar in patients than in healthy donors.

Germline V gives CDR1 MNHEY, CDR2 SMNVEV (reference sequence). This CDR3 spans 12 amino acids. Trimming cost V 3 bases and J 13 bases, with 15 bases left between them. Expressed TCRB transcripts were sequenced because the entire RNA isolate underwent reverse transcription. Here immunoSEQ multiplex PCR was the method, and the copy in TCRdb shows in-frame clones only, minus some. The sample carries hundreds of thousands of clones, about 32% recorded once. The clonotype originates from a man aged 18 to 30 in good health. Specimen: naive CD4+ T cells from blood. The genes are TRBV27 and TRBJ2-5; D remains unclear. CDR3 nucleotides: TGTGCCAGCAGTTTCCCGTCGAGCAGATTGTACTTC. It translates to CASSFPSSRLYF.